A single sample is the source of the 8 T cell receptor beta chains below, sequenced in a study of T cells after yellow fever vaccination. TCRdb itself ran the 5' RACE reads through MiXCR, one entry per CDR3 protein. Seen here are under 700,000 distinct CDR3 sequences, 17% observed once, and the top ten hold roughly a sixth. Sequenced material: PBMCs, taken 4 to 5 days after the first yellow fever vaccination. The receptors derive from a man between 18 and 29 years old who received the YFV17D yellow fever vaccine.

This clonotype occurred a few times. The chain recombines TRBV7-2 with TRBJ1-2; the D gene is possibly TRBD1 (6 bases). The CDR3 is 13 residues long. CDR1 is SGHTA, CDR2 FQGNSA, per germline. The V end lost 4 bases, the J end lost 4 bases, and 10 bases lay between the germline ends. CDR3 in DNA: TGTGCCAGCAGCTCAGACAGGTTCTATGGCTACACCTTC. This translates into CASSSDRFYGYTF.

The rearrangement uses TRBV11-2 and TRBJ2-7; 9 bases are a match to TRBD2. V lost 2 bases, J lost 5 bases, and 7 bases stayed unmatched. The germline gives CDR1 SGHAT, CDR2 FQNNGV. This CDR3 is 15 amino acids long. The CDR3 loop reads CASSLRRGGQNEQYF. CDR3 coding DNA: TGTGCCAGCAGCTTAAGGCGGGGGGGCCAAAACGAGCAGTACTTC.

This clonotype appeared many times. This chain's CDR3 is CASKERGHLLETQYF. DNA of the CDR3: TGTGCCAGCAAGGAGCGGGGCCATTTGTTGGAGACCCAGTACTTC. This chain links TRBV7-6 with TRBJ2-5; 7 positions agree with TRBD2. Trimming at V came to 7 bases and at J to 5 bases, leaving 13 bases not matched to a gene. Looked up from germline, CDR1 is SGHVS and CDR2 is FNYEAQ. The CDR3 is 15 residues long.

This chain connects TRBV27 to TRBJ2-7; 8 bases agree with TRBD2. With 2 bases clipped from V and 4 bases from J, the junction kept 1 base outside the gene matches. CDR1 and CDR2 from the germline V gene are MNHEY and SMNVEV (reference sequence). The CDR3 runs 13 residues. CDR3 DNA: TGTGCCAGCAGTTTAGGACTAGCTTACGAGCAGTACTTC. As protein: CASSLGLAYEQYF.

As DNA, the CDR3 is TGTGCCAGCAGGTTTAACGGGGGGGCCTCTCATGAGCAGTTCTTC. Translation gives CASRFNGGASHEQFF. J is TRBJ2-1 and V is TRBV5-4, with 8 bases identical to TRBD2. The CDR3 runs to 15 residues. The V gene's germline CDR1 is SGHNT and CDR2 YYREEE (reference sequence). The ends lost 5 bases at V and 8 bases at J; junction bases unmatched: 12.

In this sample, this clonotype turned up a few times. V is TRBV29-1 and J is TRBJ2-5; 9 bases fit TRBD2. Germline assignment: CDR1 SQVTM and CDR2 ANQGSEA. The junction had 5 bases not matched to a gene; V was cut back by 6 bases and J by 3 bases. The CDR3 runs 13 residues. The CDR3 here is CSVQRLAEETQYF. The CDR3, as DNA: TGCAGCGTCCAGAGACTAGCGGAAGAGACCCAGTACTTC.

Details on this clonotype: The junction departs from germline at one end; a sequencing error may be responsible. The gene calls are TRBV7-6 and TRBJ2-3, with 9 bases lining up with TRBD2. The CDR3 consists of 14 residues. Germline CDR1 reads SGHVS; CDR2 reads FNYEAQ. For the CDR3, the DNA is TGTGCCAGCAGCCTAGCGGGGATCACAGATACGCAGTATTTT. This encodes CASSLAGITDTQYF.

This clonotype was observed a handful of times. The V gene is TRBV10-3, the J gene TRBJ2-7; TRBD1 aligns across 8 bases. CDR1 and CDR2 (germline): ENHRY, SYGVKD. The CDR3 is 14 residues long. The J segment lost 4 bases and the V segment lost 5 bases, leaving 7 bases of the junction unmatched. In DNA form, the CDR3 reads TGTGCCATCAGTCAACGACAGGGGCTGTACGAGCAGTACGTC. It translates to CAISQRQGLYEQYV.